This T cell receptor (beta chain) was observed in a study of CD8+ T cells in alopecia areata. Treatment: oral pan-JAK inhibitor, 5-10 mg twice daily. This clone has only one observation. The CDR3 extends over 17 amino acids. CDR1 LNHNV and CDR2 YYDKDF come from the germline V gene (reference sequence). With 1 base clipped from V and 5 bases from J, the junction kept 12 bases outside the gene matches. RNA extraction and reverse transcription yielded cDNA as sequencing template. Sequenced by immunoSEQ multiplex PCR; TCRdb stores in-frame clones only, minus some. The sample holds over 35,000 clones, more than 90% seen once.

The sample in question was CD8+ T cells sorted from blood, obtained at week 24, from a patient treated with tofacitinib. This sequence was found in a human donor with alopecia areata. The rearrangement uses TRBV15 and TRBJ2-5, with 8 bases fitting TRBD1. CDR3 sequence: CATSRVFNRGALETQYF. Here the CDR3 DNA reads TGTGCCACCAGCAGAGTCTTCAACAGGGGGGCTTTGGAGACCCAGTACTTC.